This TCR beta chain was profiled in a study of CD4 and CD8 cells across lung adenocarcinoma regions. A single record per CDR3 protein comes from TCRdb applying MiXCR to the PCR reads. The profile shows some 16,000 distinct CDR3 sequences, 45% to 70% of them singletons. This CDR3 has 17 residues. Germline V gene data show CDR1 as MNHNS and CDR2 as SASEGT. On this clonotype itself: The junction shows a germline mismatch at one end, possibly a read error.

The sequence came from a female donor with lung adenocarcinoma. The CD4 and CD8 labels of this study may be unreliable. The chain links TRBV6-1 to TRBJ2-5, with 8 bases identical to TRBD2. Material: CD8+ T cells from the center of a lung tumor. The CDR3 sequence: CASSRGLGGADQETQYF. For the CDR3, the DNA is TGTGCCAGCAGTCGGGGACTAGGGGGGGCTGACCAAGAGACCCAGTATTTC.